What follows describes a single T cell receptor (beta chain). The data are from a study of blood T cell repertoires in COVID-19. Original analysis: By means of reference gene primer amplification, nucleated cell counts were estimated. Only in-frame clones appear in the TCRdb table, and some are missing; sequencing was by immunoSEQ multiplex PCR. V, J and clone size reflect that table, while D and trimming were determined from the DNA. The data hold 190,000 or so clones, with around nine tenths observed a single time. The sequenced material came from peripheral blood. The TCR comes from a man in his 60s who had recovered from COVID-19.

CDR3 bases: TGTGCCTGGAAGGACCGGATAGCGGGAGGGCCCTACGAGCAGTACTTC. This encodes CAWKDRIAGGPYEQYF. The chain links TRBV30 to TRBJ2-7, with TRBD2 matching over 11 bases. The CDR3 has 16 residues. With V trimmed by 4 bases and J by 2 bases, 10 bases remained unmatched. CDR1 is GTSNPN, CDR2 SVGIG, per germline (reference sequence). The whole variable domain, filled in from reference TRBV30 and TRBJ2-7, reads SQTIHQWPATLVQPVGSPLSLECTVEGTSNPNLYWYRQAAGRGLQLLFYSVGIGQISSEVPQNLSASRPQDRQFILSSKKLLLSDSGFYLCAWKDRIAGGPYEQYFGPGTRLTVT.